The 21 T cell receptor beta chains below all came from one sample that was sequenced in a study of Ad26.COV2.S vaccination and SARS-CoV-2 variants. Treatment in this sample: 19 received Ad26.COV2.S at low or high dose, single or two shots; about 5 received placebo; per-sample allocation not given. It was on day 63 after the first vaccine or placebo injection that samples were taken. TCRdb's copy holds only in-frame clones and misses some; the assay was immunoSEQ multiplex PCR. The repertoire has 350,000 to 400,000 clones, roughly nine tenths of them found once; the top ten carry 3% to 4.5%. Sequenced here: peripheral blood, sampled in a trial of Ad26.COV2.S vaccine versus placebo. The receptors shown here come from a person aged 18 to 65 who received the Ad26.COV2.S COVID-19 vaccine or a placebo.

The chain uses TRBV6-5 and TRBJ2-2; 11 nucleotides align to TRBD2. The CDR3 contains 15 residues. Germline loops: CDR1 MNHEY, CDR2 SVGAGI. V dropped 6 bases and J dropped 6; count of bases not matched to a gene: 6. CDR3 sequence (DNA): TGTGCCAGCAGCTATGGACTAGCGGGTTCCGGGGAGCTGTTTTTT. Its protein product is CASSYGLAGSGELFF.

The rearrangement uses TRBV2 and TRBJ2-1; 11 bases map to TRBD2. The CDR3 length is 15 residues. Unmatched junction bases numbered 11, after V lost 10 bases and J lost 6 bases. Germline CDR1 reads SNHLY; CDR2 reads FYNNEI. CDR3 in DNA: TGTGCCACCGCGGCAATAGCGGGGGGGCCCAATGAGCAGTTCTTC. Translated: CATAAIAGGPNEQFF.

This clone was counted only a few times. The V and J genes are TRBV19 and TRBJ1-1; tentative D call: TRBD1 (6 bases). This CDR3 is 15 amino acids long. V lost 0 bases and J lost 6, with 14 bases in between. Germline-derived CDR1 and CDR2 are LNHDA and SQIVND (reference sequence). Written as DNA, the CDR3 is TGTGCCAGTAGTATAGATGTGTCAGGGGATCCTGAAGCTTTCTTT. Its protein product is CASSIDVSGDPEAFF.

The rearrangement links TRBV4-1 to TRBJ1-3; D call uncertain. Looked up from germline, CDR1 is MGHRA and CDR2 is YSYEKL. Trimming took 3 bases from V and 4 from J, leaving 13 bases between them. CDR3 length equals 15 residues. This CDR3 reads CASSQPLEAGNTIYF. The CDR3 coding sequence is TGCGCCAGCAGCCAGCCTCTCGAAGCGGGAAACACCATATATTTT.

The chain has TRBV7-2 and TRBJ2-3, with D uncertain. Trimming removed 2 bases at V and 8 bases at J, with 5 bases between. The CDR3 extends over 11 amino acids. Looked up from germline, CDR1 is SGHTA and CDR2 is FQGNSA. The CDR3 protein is CASSLRTTQYF. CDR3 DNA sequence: TGTGCCAGCAGCTTAAGGACTACGCAGTATTTT.

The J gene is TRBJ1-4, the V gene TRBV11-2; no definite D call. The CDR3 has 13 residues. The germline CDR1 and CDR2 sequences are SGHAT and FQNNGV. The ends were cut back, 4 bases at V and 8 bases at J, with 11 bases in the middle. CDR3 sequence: CASSSYNGEKLFF. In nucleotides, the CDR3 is TGTGCCAGCAGCTCCTATAACGGGGAAAAACTGTTTTTT.

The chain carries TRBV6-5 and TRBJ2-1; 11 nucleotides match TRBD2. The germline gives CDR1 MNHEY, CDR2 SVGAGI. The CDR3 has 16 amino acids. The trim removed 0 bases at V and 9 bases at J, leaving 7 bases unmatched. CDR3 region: CASSYSSGGAGGEQFF. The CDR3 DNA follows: TGTGCCAGCAGTTACTCTAGCGGGGGGGCCGGGGGTGAGCAGTTCTTC.

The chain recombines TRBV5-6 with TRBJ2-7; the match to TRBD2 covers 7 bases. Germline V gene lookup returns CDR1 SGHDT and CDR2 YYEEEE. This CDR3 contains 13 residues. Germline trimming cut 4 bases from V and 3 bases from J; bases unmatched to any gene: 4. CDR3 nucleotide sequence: TGTGCCAGCAGCCGGGAGGACGGCTACGAGCAGTACTTC. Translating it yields CASSREDGYEQYF.

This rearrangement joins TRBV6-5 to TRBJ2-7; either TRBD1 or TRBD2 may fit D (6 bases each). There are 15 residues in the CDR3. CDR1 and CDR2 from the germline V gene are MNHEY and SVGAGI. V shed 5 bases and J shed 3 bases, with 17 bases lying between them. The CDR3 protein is CASSPLGGKDYEQYF. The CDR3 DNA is TGTGCCAGCAGTCCCTTAGGGGGGAAGGACTACGAGCAGTACTTC.

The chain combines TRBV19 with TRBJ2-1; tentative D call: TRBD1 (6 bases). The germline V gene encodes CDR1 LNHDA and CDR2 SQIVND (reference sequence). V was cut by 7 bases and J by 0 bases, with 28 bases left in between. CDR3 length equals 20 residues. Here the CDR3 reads CASNPRNQRQVRVSYNEQFF. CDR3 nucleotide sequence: TGTGCCAGTAACCCAAGAAACCAAAGACAGGTCAGAGTCTCCTACAATGAGCAGTTCTTC.

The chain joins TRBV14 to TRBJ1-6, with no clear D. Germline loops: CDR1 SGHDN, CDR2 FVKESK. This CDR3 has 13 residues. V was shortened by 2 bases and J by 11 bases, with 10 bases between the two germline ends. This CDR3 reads CASSQTAFTPLHF. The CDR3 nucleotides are TGTGCCAGCAGCCAAACGGCTTTTACACCCCTCCACTTT.

The CDR3 is CASSQSRFGSSGSTDTQYF. Here the CDR3 DNA reads TGTGCCAGCAGCCAATCCCGCTTCGGTTCTAGCGGGAGCACAGATACGCAGTATTTT. The chain uses TRBV3-1 (or the pseudogene TRBV3-2) and TRBJ2-3, with TRBD2 matching 8 bases. The germline gives CDR1 LGHDT, CDR2 YNNKEL (reference sequence). V shed 2 bases and J 0 bases; nucleotides not matched to a gene: 13. The CDR3 extends over 19 amino acids.

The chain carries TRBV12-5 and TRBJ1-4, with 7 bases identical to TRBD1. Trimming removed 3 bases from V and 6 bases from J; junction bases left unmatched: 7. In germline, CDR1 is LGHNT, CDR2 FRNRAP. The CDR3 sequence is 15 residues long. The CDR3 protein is CASGFSGGLDEKLFF. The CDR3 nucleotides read TGTGCTAGTGGTTTTTCAGGGGGGCTGGATGAAAAACTGTTTTTT.

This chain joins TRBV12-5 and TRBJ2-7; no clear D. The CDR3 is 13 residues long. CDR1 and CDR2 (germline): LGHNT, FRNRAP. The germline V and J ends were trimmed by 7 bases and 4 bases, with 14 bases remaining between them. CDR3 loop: CASALGLNYEQYF. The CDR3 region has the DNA TGTGCTAGTGCCTTAGGGCTTAATTACGAGCAGTACTTC. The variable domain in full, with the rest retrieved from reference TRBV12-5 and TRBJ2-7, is DARVTQTPRHKVTEMGQEVTMRCQPILGHNTVFWYRQTMMQGLELLAYFRNRAPLDDSGMPKDRFSAEMPDATLATLKIQPSEPRDSAVYFCASALGLNYEQYFGPGTRLTVT.

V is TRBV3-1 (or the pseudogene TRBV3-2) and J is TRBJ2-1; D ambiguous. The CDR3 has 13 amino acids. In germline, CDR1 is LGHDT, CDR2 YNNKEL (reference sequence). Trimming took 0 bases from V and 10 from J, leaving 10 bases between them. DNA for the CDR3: TGTGCCAGCAGCCAAGATGTGGTCGGCGAGCAGTTCTTC. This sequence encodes CASSQDVVGEQFF.

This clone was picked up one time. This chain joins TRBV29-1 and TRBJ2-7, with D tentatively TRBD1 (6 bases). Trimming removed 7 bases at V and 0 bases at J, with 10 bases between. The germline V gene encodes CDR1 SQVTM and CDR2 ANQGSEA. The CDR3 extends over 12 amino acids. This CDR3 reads CSGGQSSYEQYF. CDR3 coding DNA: TGCAGCGGCGGACAGAGCTCCTACGAGCAGTACTTC.

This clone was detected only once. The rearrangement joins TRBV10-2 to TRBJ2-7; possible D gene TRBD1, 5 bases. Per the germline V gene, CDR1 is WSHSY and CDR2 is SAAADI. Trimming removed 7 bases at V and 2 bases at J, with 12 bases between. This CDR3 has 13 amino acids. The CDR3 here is CASNPGPAYEQYF. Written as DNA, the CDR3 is TGCGCCAGCAATCCAGGGCCGGCCTACGAGCAGTACTTC.

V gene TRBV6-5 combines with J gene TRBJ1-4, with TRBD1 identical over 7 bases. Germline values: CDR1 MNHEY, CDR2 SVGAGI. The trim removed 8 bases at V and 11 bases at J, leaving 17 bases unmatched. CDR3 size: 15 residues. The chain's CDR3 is CASGINRGGSWKLFF. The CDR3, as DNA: TGTGCCAGCGGGATAAACAGGGGCGGTTCGTGGAAACTGTTTTTT.

The CDR3 loop reads CASSSNRGLGKSPLHF. In nucleotides, the CDR3 is TGTGCCAGCAGCTCAAACAGGGGGCTGGGAAAGTCACCCCTCCACTTT. The chain joins TRBV27 to TRBJ1-6; 9 nucleotides align to TRBD1. Germline values: CDR1 MNHEY, CDR2 SMNVEV (reference sequence). The CDR3 runs to 16 residues. J lost 10 bases, V lost 6 bases, and 13 bases had no gene match.

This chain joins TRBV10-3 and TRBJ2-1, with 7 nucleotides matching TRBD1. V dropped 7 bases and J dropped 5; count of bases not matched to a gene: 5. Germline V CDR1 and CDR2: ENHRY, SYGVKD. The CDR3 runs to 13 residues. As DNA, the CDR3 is TGTGCCATCACCGGGGACAGAAACAATGAGCAGTTCTTC. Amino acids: CAITGDRNNEQFF.

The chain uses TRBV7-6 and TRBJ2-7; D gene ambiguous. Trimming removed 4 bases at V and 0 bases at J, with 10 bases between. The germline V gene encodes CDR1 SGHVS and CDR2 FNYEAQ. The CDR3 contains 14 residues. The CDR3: CASSSQYSSYEQYF. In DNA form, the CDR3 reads TGTGCCAGCAGCTCCCAGTACAGCTCCTACGAGCAGTACTTC.